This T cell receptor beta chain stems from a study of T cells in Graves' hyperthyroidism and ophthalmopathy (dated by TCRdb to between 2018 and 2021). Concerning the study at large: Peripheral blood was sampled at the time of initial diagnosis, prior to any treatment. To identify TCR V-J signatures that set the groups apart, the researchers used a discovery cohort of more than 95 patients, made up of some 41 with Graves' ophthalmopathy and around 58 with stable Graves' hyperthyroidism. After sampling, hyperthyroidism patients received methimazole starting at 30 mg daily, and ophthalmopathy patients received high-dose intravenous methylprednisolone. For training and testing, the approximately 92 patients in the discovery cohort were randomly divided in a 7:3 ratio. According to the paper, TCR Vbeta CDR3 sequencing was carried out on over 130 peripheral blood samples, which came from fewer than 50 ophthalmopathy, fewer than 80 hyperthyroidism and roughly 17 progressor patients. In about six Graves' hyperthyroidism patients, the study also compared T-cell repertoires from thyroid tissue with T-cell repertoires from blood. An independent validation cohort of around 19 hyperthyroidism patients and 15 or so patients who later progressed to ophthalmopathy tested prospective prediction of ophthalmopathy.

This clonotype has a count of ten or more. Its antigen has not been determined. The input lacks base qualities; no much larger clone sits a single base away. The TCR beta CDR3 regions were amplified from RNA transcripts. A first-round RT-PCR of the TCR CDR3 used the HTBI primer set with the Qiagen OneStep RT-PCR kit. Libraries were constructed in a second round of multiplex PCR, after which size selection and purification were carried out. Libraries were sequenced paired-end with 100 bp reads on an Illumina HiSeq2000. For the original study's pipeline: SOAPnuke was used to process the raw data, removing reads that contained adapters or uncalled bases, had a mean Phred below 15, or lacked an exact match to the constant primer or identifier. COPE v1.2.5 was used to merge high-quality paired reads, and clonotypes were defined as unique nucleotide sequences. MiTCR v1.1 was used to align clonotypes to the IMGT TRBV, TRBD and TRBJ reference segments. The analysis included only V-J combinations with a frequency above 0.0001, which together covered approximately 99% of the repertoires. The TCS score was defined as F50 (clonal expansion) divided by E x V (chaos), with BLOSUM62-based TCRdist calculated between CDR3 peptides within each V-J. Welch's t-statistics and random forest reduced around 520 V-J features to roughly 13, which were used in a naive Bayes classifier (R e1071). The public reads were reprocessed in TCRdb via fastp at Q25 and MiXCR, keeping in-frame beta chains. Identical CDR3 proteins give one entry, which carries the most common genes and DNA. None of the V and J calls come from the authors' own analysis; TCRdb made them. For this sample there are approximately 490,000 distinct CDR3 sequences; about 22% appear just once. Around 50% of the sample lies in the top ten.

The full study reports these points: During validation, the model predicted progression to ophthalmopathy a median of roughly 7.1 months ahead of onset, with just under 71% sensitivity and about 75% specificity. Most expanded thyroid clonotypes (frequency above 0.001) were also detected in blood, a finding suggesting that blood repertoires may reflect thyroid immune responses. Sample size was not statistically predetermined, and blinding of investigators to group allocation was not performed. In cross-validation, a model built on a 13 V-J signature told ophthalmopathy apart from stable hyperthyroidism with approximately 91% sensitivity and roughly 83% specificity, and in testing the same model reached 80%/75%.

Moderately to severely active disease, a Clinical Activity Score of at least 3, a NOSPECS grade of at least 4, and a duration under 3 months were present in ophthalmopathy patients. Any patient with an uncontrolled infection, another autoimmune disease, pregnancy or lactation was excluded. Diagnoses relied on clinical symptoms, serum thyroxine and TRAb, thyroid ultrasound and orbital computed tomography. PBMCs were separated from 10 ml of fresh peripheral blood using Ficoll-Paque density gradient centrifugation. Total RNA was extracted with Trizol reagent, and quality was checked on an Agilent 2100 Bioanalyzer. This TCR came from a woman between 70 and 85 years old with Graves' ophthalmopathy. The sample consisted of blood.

Read as DNA, the sequence is TGCAGTGCTAGAGATCTAGCGGACACTGAAGCTTTCTTT. The resulting protein is CSARDLADTEAFF. This receptor chain uses TRBV20-1 and TRBJ1-1; the D gene cannot be resolved reliably. A distance of 8 bases separates the germline ends of V and J, which lose 0 bases and 3 bases respectively. There are 13 amino acids in the CDR3, from cysteine to phenylalanine inclusive. Solely the CDR3 DNA is kept, with 39 bases framed from the first base. The germline V gene (reference sequence) sets CDR1 to DFQATT and CDR2 to SNEGSKA.